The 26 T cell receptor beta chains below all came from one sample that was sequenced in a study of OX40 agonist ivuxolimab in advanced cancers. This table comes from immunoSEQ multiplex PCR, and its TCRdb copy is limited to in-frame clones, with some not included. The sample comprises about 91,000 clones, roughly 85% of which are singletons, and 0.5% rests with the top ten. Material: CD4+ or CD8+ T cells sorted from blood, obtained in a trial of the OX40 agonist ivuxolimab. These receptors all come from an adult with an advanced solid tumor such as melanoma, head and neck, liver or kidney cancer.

CDR3 DNA sequence: TGTGCCAGCAGCCCCCGGGACAGGGGTGGCGAGACCCAGTACTTC. This sequence encodes CASSPRDRGGETQYF. The chain is built from TRBV5-4 and TRBJ2-5, with 10 nucleotides matching TRBD1. The V gene's germline CDR1 is SGHNT and CDR2 YYREEE (reference sequence). J lost 5 bases, V lost 4 bases, and 8 bases had no gene match. CDR3 length equals 15 residues.

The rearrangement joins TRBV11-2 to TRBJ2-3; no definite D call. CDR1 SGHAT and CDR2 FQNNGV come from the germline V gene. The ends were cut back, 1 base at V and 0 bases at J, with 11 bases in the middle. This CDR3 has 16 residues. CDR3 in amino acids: CASSLGPRSSTDTQYF. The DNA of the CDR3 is TGTGCCAGCAGCTTAGGCCCTCGCTCGAGCACAGATACGCAGTATTTT.

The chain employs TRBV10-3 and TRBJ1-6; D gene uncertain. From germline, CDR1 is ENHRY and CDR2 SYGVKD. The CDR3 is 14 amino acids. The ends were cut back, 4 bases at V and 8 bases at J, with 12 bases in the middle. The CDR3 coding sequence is TGTGCCATCAGTGGTCGGAGGGAAGATTCACCCCTCCACTTT. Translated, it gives CAISGRREDSPLHF.

The CDR3 sequence: CASSPGQATYNEQFF. The CDR3 DNA sequence: TGTGCCAGCAGCCCCGGACAGGCAACCTACAATGAGCAGTTCTTC. The rearrangement joins TRBV7-2 to TRBJ2-1, with TRBD1 identical over 7 bases. The germline gives CDR1 SGHTA, CDR2 FQGNSA. The CDR3 spans 15 residues. The junction had 6 bases not matched to a gene; V was cut back by 5 bases and J by 2 bases.

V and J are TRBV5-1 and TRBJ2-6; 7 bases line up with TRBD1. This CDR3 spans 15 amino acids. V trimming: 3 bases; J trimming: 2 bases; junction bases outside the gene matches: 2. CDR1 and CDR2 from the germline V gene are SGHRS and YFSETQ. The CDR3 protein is CASSSGQTGANVLTF. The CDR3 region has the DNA TGCGCCAGCAGCTCGGGACAGACTGGGGCCAACGTCCTGACTTTC.

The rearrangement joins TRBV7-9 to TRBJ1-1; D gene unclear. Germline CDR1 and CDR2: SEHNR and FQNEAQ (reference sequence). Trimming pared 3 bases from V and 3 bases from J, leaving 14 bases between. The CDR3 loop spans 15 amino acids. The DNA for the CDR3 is TGTGCCAGCAGCTTCCCGGAAAGAGGCGACACTGAAGCTTTCTTT. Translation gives CASSFPERGDTEAFF.

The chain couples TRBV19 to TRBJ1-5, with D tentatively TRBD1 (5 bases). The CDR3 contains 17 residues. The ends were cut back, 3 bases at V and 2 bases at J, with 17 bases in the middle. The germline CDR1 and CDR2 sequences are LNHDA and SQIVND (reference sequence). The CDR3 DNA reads TGTGCCAGTAGTATTTCCGGGACCATGGGCGGCAATCAGCCCCAGCATTTT. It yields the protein CASSISGTMGGNQPQHF. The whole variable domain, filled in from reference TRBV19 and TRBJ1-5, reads DGGITQSPKYLFRKEGQNVTLSCEQNLNHDAMYWYRQDPGQGLRLIYYSQIVNDFQKGDIAEGYSVSREKKESFPLTVTSAQKNPTAFYLCASSISGTMGGNQPQHFGDGTRLSIL.

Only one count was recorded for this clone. CDR3 sequence: CASSEASRSGDYGYTF. CDR3 nucleotide sequence: TGTGCCAGCAGTGAAGCCTCGCGATCTGGGGACTATGGCTACACCTTC. The chain has TRBV2 and TRBJ1-2; no firm D call. This CDR3 contains 16 residues. Trimming removed 0 bases from V and 3 bases from J, with 14 bases in between. Germline CDR1 SNHLY, CDR2 FYNNEI.

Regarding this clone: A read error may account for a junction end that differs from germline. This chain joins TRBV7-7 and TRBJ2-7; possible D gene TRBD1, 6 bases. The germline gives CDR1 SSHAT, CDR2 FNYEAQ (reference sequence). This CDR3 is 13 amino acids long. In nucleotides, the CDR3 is TGTGCTAGCAGCCCCACACAGGGCTCCGAGCAGTACTTC. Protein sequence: CASSPTQGSEQYF. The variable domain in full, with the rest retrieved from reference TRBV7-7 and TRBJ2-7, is GAGVSQSPRYKVTKRGQDVTLRCDPISSHATLYWYQQALGQGPEFLTYFNYEAQPDKSGLPSDRFSAERPEGSISTLTIQRTEQRDSAMYRCASSPTQGSEQYFGPGTRLTVT.

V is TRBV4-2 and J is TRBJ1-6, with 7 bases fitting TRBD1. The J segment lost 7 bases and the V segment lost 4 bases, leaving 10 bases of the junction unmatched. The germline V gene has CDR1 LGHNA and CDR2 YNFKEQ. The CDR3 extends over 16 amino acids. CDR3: CASSPTLQGRNSPLHF. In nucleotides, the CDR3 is TGTGCCAGCAGCCCAACCTTACAGGGGAGAAATTCACCCCTCCACTTT.

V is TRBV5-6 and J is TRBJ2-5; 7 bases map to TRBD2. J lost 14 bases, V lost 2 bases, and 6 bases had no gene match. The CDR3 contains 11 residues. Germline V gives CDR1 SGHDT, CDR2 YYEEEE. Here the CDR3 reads CASSFRGLSYF. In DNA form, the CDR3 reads TGTGCCAGCAGCTTCCGGGGACTATCCTACTTC.

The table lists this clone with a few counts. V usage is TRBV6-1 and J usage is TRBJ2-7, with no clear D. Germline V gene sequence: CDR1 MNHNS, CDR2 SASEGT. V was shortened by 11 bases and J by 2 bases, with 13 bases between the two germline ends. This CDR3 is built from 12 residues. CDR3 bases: TGTGCCGCCTTTGACGGAGCCTACGAGCAGTACTTC. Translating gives CAAFDGAYEQYF.

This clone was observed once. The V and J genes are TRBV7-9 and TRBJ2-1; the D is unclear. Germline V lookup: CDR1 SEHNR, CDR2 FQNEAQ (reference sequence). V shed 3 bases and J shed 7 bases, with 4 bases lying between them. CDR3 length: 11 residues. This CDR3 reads CASSFPNEQFF. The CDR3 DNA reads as TGTGCCAGCAGCTTCCCGAATGAGCAGTTCTTC.

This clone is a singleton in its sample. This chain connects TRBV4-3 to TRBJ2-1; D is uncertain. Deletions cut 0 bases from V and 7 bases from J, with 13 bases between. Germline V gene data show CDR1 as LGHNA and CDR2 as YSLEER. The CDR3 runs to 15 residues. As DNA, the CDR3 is TGCGCCAGCAGCCAAGATAATGGGGTCGGTAATGAGCAGTTCTTC. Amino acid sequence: CASSQDNGVGNEQFF.

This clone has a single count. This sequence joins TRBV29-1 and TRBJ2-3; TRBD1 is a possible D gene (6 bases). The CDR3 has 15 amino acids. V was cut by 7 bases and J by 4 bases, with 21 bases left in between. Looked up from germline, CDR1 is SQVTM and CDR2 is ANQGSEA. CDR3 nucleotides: TGCAGCGCTCCCCCCAGGGGACCGTCGGCAGATACGCAGTATTTT. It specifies CSAPPRGPSADTQYF.

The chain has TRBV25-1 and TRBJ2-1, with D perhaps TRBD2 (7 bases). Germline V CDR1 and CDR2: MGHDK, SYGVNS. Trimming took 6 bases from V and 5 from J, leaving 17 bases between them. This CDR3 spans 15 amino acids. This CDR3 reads CASRKSGGAHNEQFF. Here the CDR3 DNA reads TGTGCCAGCAGGAAGAGTGGGGGGGCCCACAATGAGCAGTTCTTC.

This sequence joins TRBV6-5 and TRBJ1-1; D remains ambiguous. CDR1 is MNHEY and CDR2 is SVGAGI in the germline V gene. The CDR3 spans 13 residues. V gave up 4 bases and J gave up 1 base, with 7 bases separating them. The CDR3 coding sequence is TGTGCCAGCAGTTCCAATAGGAACACTGAAGCTTTCTTT. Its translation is CASSSNRNTEAFF.

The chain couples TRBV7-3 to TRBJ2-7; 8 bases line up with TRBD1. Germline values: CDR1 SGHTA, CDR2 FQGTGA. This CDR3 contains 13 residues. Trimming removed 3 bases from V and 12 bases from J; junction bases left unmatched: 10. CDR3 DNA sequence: TGTGCCAGCAGCTTCCAAGGACAGGGACCCTTGTACTTC. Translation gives CASSFQGQGPLYF.

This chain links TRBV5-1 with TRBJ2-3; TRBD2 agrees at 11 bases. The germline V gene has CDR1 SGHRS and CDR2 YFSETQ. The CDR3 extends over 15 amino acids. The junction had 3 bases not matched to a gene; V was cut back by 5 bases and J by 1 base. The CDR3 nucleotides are TGCGCCAGCAGGACTAGCGGGGTTCGCACAGATACGCAGTATTTT. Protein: CASRTSGVRTDTQYF.

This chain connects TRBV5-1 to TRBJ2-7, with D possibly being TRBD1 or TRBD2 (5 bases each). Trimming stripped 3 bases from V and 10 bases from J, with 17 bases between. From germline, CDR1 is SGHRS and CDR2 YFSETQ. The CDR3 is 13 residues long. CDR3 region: CASSSQRDGKQYF. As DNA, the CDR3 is TGCGCCAGCAGCTCTCAACGGGACGGTAAACAGTACTTC.

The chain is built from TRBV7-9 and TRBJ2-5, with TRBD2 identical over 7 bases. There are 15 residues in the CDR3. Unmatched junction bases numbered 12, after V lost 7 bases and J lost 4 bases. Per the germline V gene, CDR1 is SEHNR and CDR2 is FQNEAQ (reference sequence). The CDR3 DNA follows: TGTGCCAGCACCACCCCCGAGTCGGGGGGAGAGACCCAGTACTTC. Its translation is CASTTPESGGETQYF.

The CDR3, as DNA: TGTGCCAGCAGCGAGGACTCACCCTCGAACACCGGGGAGCTGTTTTTT. Translation: CASSEDSPSNTGELFF. This chain connects TRBV9 to TRBJ2-2; D might be TRBD2 (5 bases). Germline CDR1 and CDR2: SGDLS and YYNGEE. The CDR3 contains 16 residues. With 3 bases removed from V and 0 bases from J, the gap between germline ends came to 12 bases.

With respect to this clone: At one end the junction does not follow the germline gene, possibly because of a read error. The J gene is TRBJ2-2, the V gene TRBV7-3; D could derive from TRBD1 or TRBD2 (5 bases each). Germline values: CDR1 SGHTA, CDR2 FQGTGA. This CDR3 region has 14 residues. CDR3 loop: CASRWDGNSGELFF. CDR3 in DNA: TGTGCCAGCAGGTGGGACGGGAACAGCGGGGAGCTGTTTTTT.

This CDR3 reads CASRLRGEGTKGETQYF. CDR3 nucleotides: TGCGCCAGCAGGCTCCGCGGCGAGGGAACTAAAGGGGAGACCCAGTACTTC. The rearrangement links TRBV4-1 to TRBJ2-5; TRBD2 might be the D (5 bases). V was shortened by 6 bases and J by 5 bases, with 25 bases between the two germline ends. CDR1 and CDR2 from the germline V gene are MGHRA and YSYEKL. The CDR3 contains 17 residues.

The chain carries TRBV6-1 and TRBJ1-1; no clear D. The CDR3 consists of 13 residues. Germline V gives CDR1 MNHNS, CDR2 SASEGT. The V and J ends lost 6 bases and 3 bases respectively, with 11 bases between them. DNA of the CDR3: TGTGCCAGCAGGAGGACCATGGACACTGAAGCTTTCTTT. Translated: CASRRTMDTEAFF.

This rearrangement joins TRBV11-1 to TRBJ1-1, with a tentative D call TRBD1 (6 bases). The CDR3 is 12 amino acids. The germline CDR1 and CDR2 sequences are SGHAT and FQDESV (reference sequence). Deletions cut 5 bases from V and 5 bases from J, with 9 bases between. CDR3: CASSRGGTEAFF. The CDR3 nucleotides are TGTGCCAGCAGCAGAGGGGGTACTGAAGCTTTCTTT.